A single sample is the source of the 5 T cell receptor beta chains below, sequenced in a study of blood T cells in healthy people across ages. For the second PCR, which ran for roughly 7 to 11 cycles, a sample-barcoded 5' primer and a J-beta primer mix were used. TCRdb analysed the 5' RACE reads with MiXCR anew, one entry per CDR3 protein. The sample includes about 1.4 million distinct CDR3 sequences, around 59% of them seen just once. The sequenced material came from blood. Source of these receptors: a young man in good health.

The chain carries TRBV9 and TRBJ1-2; no definite D call. V was pared by 0 bases and J by 1 base, with 10 bases between. Germline CDR1 reads SGDLS; CDR2 reads YYNGEE. The CDR3 has 15 residues. The CDR3 bases are TGTGCCAGCAGCGTAGCCCAGCGACTTAACTATGGCTACACCTTC. Translated, it gives CASSVAQRLNYGYTF. The full variable domain, completed using reference TRBV9 and TRBJ1-2, is DSGVTQTPKHLITATGQRVTLRCSPRSGDLSVYWYQQSLDQGLQFLIQYYNGEERAKGNILERFSAQQFPDLHSELNLSSLELGDSALYFCASSVAQRLNYGYTFGSGTRLTVV.

V and J are TRBV20-1 and TRBJ1-2; D is unresolved. The CDR3 runs 11 residues. V lost 5 bases, J lost 0 bases, and 4 bases lay in between. Germline assignment: CDR1 DFQATT and CDR2 SNEGSKA (reference sequence). The CDR3 loop reads CSAGANYGYTF. The DNA of the CDR3 is TGCAGTGCTGGGGCTAACTATGGCTACACCTTC.

The V call is TRBV20-1, the J call TRBJ2-3; no reliable D call. Trimming removed 6 bases from V and 6 bases from J, with 10 bases in between. Germline V gives CDR1 DFQATT, CDR2 SNEGSKA (reference sequence). The CDR3 is made up of 11 amino acids. The CDR3 bases are TGCAGTGCCCCTCTTTTGGATACGCAGTATTTT. It translates to CSAPLLDTQYF.

The table lists this clonotype with a few counts. The chain joins TRBV27 to TRBJ2-3; D perhaps matches TRBD1 (5 bases). Trimming removed 2 bases at V and 2 bases at J, with 23 bases between. Germline CDR1 and CDR2: MNHEY and SMNVEV (reference sequence). This CDR3 is built from 19 residues. The CDR3 region has the DNA TGTGCCAGCAGTTTAAATCCCCTGGGGCAGGGTTTGGTCACAGATACGCAGTATTTT. It encodes CASSLNPLGQGLVTDTQYF.

On this clonotype: A single base separates this from a much larger clone, so it may be a read error. The chain couples TRBV6-4 to TRBJ2-3; 10 positions match TRBD2. This CDR3 comprises 14 residues. CDR1 and CDR2 (germline): MRHNA, SNTAGT. This CDR3 reads CASSEAGGPDMQYF. In DNA, the CDR3 is TGTGCCAGCAGTGAAGCGGGAGGGCCAGATATGCAGTATTTT.